Each of the 26 T cell receptor beta chains below was sequenced from the same sample in a study of T cells in Graves' hyperthyroidism and ophthalmopathy (dated by TCRdb to the late 2010s). Library preparation employed multiplex PCR. Sequenced on an Illumina HiSeq 2000. Amplification of TCR beta CDR3 regions was carried out from RNA transcripts. The first round of RT-PCR for the TCR CDR3 was performed with the HTBI primer set and the Qiagen OneStep RT-PCR kit. TCRdb's own reprocessing of the public reads used fastp at Q25 and MiXCR and kept productive beta chains. CDR3 protein sequences are deduplicated, and each keeps its most common genes and DNA. Here the sample has about 250,000 distinct CDR3 sequences; around 26% occur a single time. The ten largest account for about a third of the sample. Sequenced: blood. The receptors shown here come from a woman aged 40-49 years with Graves' ophthalmopathy.

This clonotype has a count of ten or more. V gene TRBV6-1 combines with J gene TRBJ1-2, with 7 bases aligning to TRBD1. The CDR3 runs 14 residues. Germline V gene sequence: CDR1 MNHNS, CDR2 SASEGT. Germline trimming cut 3 bases from V and 2 bases from J; bases unmatched to any gene: 3. The CDR3 sequence: CASSDPTGNYGYTF. For the CDR3, the DNA is TGTGCCAGCAGTGACCCGACAGGGAACTATGGCTACACCTTC.

The sample holds many counts of this clonotype. This chain links TRBV6-5 with TRBJ1-5; no definite D call. The V end lost 8 bases, the J end lost 2 bases, and 13 bases lay between the germline ends. CDR1 is MNHEY and CDR2 is SVGAGI in the germline V gene. The CDR3 runs to 14 residues. CDR3: CASGRRSGNQPQHF. CDR3 bases: TGTGCCAGCGGTCGACGCTCGGGCAATCAGCCCCAGCATTTT.

The sample holds many counts of this clonotype. This chain uses TRBV19 with TRBJ2-2; D might be TRBD1 (5 bases). The CDR3 extends over 16 amino acids. CDR1 is LNHDA and CDR2 is SQIVND in the germline V gene (reference sequence). Trimming removed 7 bases at V and 0 bases at J, with 15 bases between. The DNA for the CDR3 is TGTGCCAGTACCATAGATCCAGGGTCGAACACCGGGGAGCTGTTTTTT. Translation gives CASTIDPGSNTGELFF.

This clonotype was seen repeatedly, ten times or more. The chain has TRBV28 and TRBJ2-7; 8 nucleotides agree with TRBD1. The CDR3 contains 15 residues. Germline V CDR1 and CDR2: MDHEN, SYDVKM. Trimming at V came to 5 bases and at J to 1 base, leaving 7 bases not matched to a gene. The CDR3 loop reads CASSIIQGASYEQYF. The CDR3, as DNA: TGTGCCAGCAGTATAATCCAGGGGGCGTCCTACGAGCAGTACTTC.

This clonotype was found many times. The V gene is TRBV29-1, the J gene TRBJ2-6; no definite D call. Trimming left V 6 bases short and J 0 bases short, with 6 bases between. Germline V lookup: CDR1 SQVTM, CDR2 ANQGSEA. The CDR3 is made up of 13 amino acids. Here the CDR3 reads CSVGSSGANVLTF. In DNA form, the CDR3 reads TGCAGCGTGGGGTCCTCTGGGGCCAACGTCCTGACTTTC.

In this sample, this clonotype turned up many times. The chain carries TRBV4-2 and TRBJ2-5, with 7 bases fitting TRBD1. V lost 2 bases, J lost 7 bases, and 7 bases stayed unmatched. CDR3 length equals 14 residues. Germline V gene data show CDR1 as LGHNA and CDR2 as YNFKEQ. CDR3 sequence reads: CASSQNRAGGTQYF. CDR3 DNA sequence: TGTGCCAGCAGCCAAAATCGGGCAGGGGGGACCCAGTACTTC.

A few counts support this clonotype. This chain links TRBV24-1 with TRBJ2-1; D is perhaps TRBD2 (6 bases). The CDR3 contains 14 residues. The germline gives CDR1 KGHDR, CDR2 SFDVKD. V lost 3 bases and J 5 bases, leaving 10 bases between the germline ends. In nucleotides, the CDR3 is TGTGCCACCAGTGATCCGGGACTGAACAATGAGCAGTTCTTC. It encodes CATSDPGLNNEQFF.

This clonotype was counted only a few times. The rearrangement links TRBV30 to TRBJ1-2, with D maybe TRBD1 (5 bases). In germline, CDR1 is GTSNPN, CDR2 SVGIG (reference sequence). The V end lost 0 bases, the J end lost 3 bases, and 23 bases lay between the germline ends. CDR3 length equals 18 residues. DNA for the CDR3: TGTGCCTGGAGTGTACCTCGGGGGGGGTCCTTGTCGGACTATGGCTACACCTTC. It yields the protein CAWSVPRGGSLSDYGYTF.

This clonotype was counted once. V gene TRBV6-1 combines with J gene TRBJ2-7; D may be TRBD1 or TRBD2 (5 bases each). The germline V gene encodes CDR1 MNHNS and CDR2 SASEGT. This CDR3 region has 15 residues. V shed 5 bases and J shed 0 bases, with 14 bases lying between them. This chain's CDR3 is CASSQSGASSYEQYF. The CDR3 nucleotides read TGTGCCAGCAGTCAATCCGGGGCCAGCTCCTACGAGCAGTACTTC.

The sample holds many counts of this clonotype. The gene calls are TRBV10-3 and TRBJ2-7; possibly TRBD2 for D (6 bases). Germline V gives CDR1 ENHRY, CDR2 SYGVKD. V shed 3 bases and J shed 2 bases, with 8 bases lying between them. CDR3 length equals 13 residues. The CDR3 DNA reads TGTGCCATCAGTGACGGGAGTACCTACGAGCAGTACTTC. It translates to CAISDGSTYEQYF.

The chain is built from TRBV28 and TRBJ1-2, with D possibly being TRBD1 (6 bases). Deletions cut 10 bases from V and 4 bases from J, with 16 bases between. Germline lookup yields CDR1 MDHEN and CDR2 SYDVKM. The CDR3 totals 13 residues. DNA of the CDR3: TGTGCCACCCGGACAGTCTCCTTCTATGGCTACACCTTC. Its protein is CATRTVSFYGYTF.

This clonotype was seen many times. The chain employs TRBV30 and TRBJ2-1; 8 positions match TRBD2. V gave up 5 bases and J gave up 14 bases; unmatched junction bases: 14. The germline gives CDR1 GTSNPN, CDR2 SVGIG (reference sequence). There are 13 residues in the CDR3. Here the CDR3 reads CAWAGLEIRREFF. The CDR3 DNA follows: TGTGCCTGGGCGGGACTAGAGATCAGGAGGGAGTTCTTC. Together with reference TRBV30 and TRBJ2-1, the CDR3 gives the full variable domain: SQTIHQWPATLVQPVGSPLSLECTVEGTSNPNLYWYRQAAGRGLQLLFYSVGIGQISSEVPQNLSASRPQDRQFILSSKKLLLSDSGFYLCAWAGLEIRREFFGPGTRLTVL.

This chain connects TRBV15 to TRBJ1-5, with TRBD1 as a possible D gene (6 bases). Looked up from germline, CDR1 is LNHNV and CDR2 is YYDKDF (reference sequence). V was shortened by 1 base and J by 6 bases, with 19 bases between the two germline ends. This CDR3 is built from 17 residues. CDR3 coding DNA: TGTGCCACCAGCAGAGCCCGTGACAGGCCTACGATTCAGCCCCAGCATTTT. Amino acid sequence: CATSRARDRPTIQPQHF.

Many counts were recorded for this clonotype. The genes are TRBV30 and TRBJ2-5; 7 bases are a match to TRBD1. V lost 3 bases and J lost 5; bases outside the gene matches: 6. Germline-derived CDR1 and CDR2 are GTSNPN and SVGIG (reference sequence). The CDR3 contains 13 residues. CDR3 bases: TGTGCCTGGAGCCGGGACAGAAGGGAGACCCAGTACTTC. This gives the protein CAWSRDRRETQYF.

The table lists this clonotype with many counts. The chain uses TRBV5-1 and TRBJ2-7; TRBD1 is a possible D gene (6 bases). Germline values: CDR1 SGHRS, CDR2 YFSETQ. This CDR3 has 14 residues. The V gene lost 3 bases and the J gene lost 2 bases, with 12 bases spanning the gap. This CDR3 is CASSSPDRPYEQYF. CDR3 coding DNA: TGCGCCAGCAGCTCCCCCGACAGGCCCTACGAGCAGTACTTC.

This clonotype has a count of ten or more. This sequence joins TRBV19 and TRBJ2-5; tentatively, D is TRBD2 (6 bases). The CDR3 runs 12 residues. Germline loops: CDR1 LNHDA, CDR2 SQIVND (reference sequence). The V gene lost 6 bases and the J gene lost 5 bases, with 10 bases spanning the gap. As DNA, the CDR3 is TGTGCCAGTAGGGAGGGGACGGAGACCCAGTACTTC. Translation gives CASREGTETQYF.

The CDR3 spells CASTLGSGQGAEAFF. The DNA for the CDR3 is TGTGCCAGCACCTTGGGATCAGGACAGGGGGCTGAAGCTTTCTTT. This sequence joins TRBV12-3 or TRBV12-4 and TRBJ1-1; 10 bases agree with TRBD1. Germline trimming cut 7 bases from V and 6 bases from J; bases unmatched to any gene: 11. This CDR3 contains 15 residues.

This clonotype was observed at least ten times. The CDR3 DNA follows: TGTGCCAGCGGACGGGAGGGCCCAAACGAGCAGTACTTC. Residues: CASGREGPNEQYF. The chain joins TRBV2 to TRBJ2-7, with 8 positions matching TRBD2. The junction had 8 bases not matched to a gene; V was cut back by 8 bases and J by 5 bases. The CDR3 is made up of 13 amino acids. Germline V gene lookup returns CDR1 SNHLY and CDR2 FYNNEI. The full variable domain, its missing parts supplied by reference TRBV2 and TRBJ2-7, is EPEVTQTPSHQVTQMGQEVILRCVPISNHLYFYWYRQILGQKVEFLVSFYNNEISEKSEIFDDQFSVERPDGSNFTLKIRSTKLEDSAMYFCASGREGPNEQYFGPGTRLTVT.

This clonotype has a count of ten or more. This chain links TRBV20-1 with TRBJ2-7; 9 bases match TRBD2. The CDR3 has 13 amino acids. Germline CDR1 reads DFQATT; CDR2 reads SNEGSKA (reference sequence). The junction had 4 bases not matched to a gene; V was cut back by 5 bases and J by 2 bases. CDR3: CSAQTSGAYEQYF. CDR3 nucleotide sequence: TGCAGTGCTCAGACTAGCGGAGCCTACGAGCAGTACTTC.

In this sample, this clonotype turned up many times. V and J are TRBV12-3 or TRBV12-4 and TRBJ2-7, with TRBD2 identical over 11 bases. CDR3 length: 18 amino acids. With 3 bases clipped from V and 2 bases from J, the junction kept 12 bases outside the gene matches. The CDR3 region is CASSFGVAGGLNTYEQYF. CDR3 nucleotide sequence: TGTGCCAGCAGTTTCGGAGTAGCGGGAGGGCTAAATACCTACGAGCAGTACTTC.

The chain carries TRBV28 and TRBJ2-2, with 12 bases aligning to TRBD2. Per germline, CDR1 MDHEN and CDR2 SYDVKM. The CDR3 runs 16 residues. V shed 7 bases and J 4 bases; nucleotides not matched to a gene: 7. The CDR3 bases are TGTGCCAGCATCCGACTAGCGGGAGCGAGCACCGGGGAGCTGTTTTTT. Its protein product is CASIRLAGASTGELFF.

This clonotype showed up many times. The chain is built from TRBV5-4 and TRBJ2-5; 8 bases match TRBD1. The CDR3 is 15 residues long. J gave up 4 bases and V 1 base, and 6 bases lay outside the gene matches. CDR1 SGHNT and CDR2 YYREEE come from the germline V gene (reference sequence). For the CDR3, the DNA is TGTGCCAGCAGCTTGAACAGGGGGTCCCTAGAGACCCAGTACTTC. Translated: CASSLNRGSLETQYF.

This clonotype has at least ten counts. The chain has TRBV28 and TRBJ2-2; no clear D gene. Germline assignment: CDR1 MDHEN and CDR2 SYDVKM. This CDR3 is built from 11 residues. Trimming cost V 7 bases and J 6 bases, with 6 bases left between them. CDR3 nucleotides: TGTGCCAGCAAGTTTTCCGGGGAGCTGTTTTTT. Protein product: CASKFSGELFF. Using reference TRBV28 and TRBJ2-2 for the parts outside the CDR3, the full variable domain is DVKVTQSSRYLVKRTGEKVFLECVQDMDHENMFWYRQDPGLGLRLIYFSYDVKMKEKGDIPEGYSVSREKKERFSLILESASTNQTSMYLCASKFSGELFFGEGSRLTVL.

This clonotype has at least ten counts. The rearrangement uses TRBV6-2 or TRBV6-3 and TRBJ2-7, with D perhaps TRBD1 (6 bases). Germline V CDR1 and CDR2: MNHEY, SVGEGT. Trimming stripped 6 bases from V and 3 bases from J, with 15 bases between. The CDR3 length is 14 residues. CDR3 protein: CASSRAGTFYEQYF. As DNA, the CDR3 is TGTGCCAGCAGCCGCGCCGGGACATTCTACGAGCAGTACTTC.

The table lists this clonotype with a few counts. The chain couples TRBV27 to TRBJ2-2; D gene unclear. This CDR3 has 15 amino acids. Trimming cost V 6 bases and J 0 bases, with 11 bases left between them. Germline-derived CDR1 and CDR2 are MNHEY and SMNVEV (reference sequence). In DNA form, the CDR3 reads TGTGCCAGCAGCCCTGATTTGACGAACACCGGGGAGCTGTTTTTT. The encoded protein is CASSPDLTNTGELFF.

The V call is TRBV20-1, the J call TRBJ2-5, with TRBD2 matching over 8 bases. Per the germline V gene, CDR1 is DFQATT and CDR2 is SNEGSKA (reference sequence). The J segment lost 0 bases and the V segment lost 7 bases, leaving 7 bases of the junction unmatched. The length of the CDR3 is 14 residues. CDR3 region: CSGRGGSYQETQYF. The CDR3 DNA is TGCAGTGGTCGCGGGGGGTCGTACCAAGAGACCCAGTACTTC.